This TCR beta chain was observed in a study of blood T cell repertoires in COVID-19. Seattle enrolled patients during active infection and tracked them longitudinally. In the study's own analysis: Using reference gene primer amplification, nucleated cell counts were estimated. Sequencing was performed with immunoSEQ multiplex PCR; in TCRdb, only in-frame clones are kept and a portion is missing. V and J calls and clone size come straight from that table; D and trimming were deduced from the DNA. The top ten hold 2.5% to 3% of the sample, which has around 300,000 clones, 90% seen once. This CDR3 contains 13 residues. In germline, CDR1 is SNHLY, CDR2 FYNNEI. V lost 2 bases, J lost 7 bases, and 9 bases lay in between.

The genes are TRBV2 and TRBJ1-5; D gene uncertain. The clonotype originates from a woman under 40 with COVID-19, enrolled during active disease. Sequenced input: peripheral blood. DNA of the CDR3: TGTGCCAGCAGTGAATCGAGTTACCAGCCCCAGCATTTT. Amino acids: CASSESSYQPQHF.